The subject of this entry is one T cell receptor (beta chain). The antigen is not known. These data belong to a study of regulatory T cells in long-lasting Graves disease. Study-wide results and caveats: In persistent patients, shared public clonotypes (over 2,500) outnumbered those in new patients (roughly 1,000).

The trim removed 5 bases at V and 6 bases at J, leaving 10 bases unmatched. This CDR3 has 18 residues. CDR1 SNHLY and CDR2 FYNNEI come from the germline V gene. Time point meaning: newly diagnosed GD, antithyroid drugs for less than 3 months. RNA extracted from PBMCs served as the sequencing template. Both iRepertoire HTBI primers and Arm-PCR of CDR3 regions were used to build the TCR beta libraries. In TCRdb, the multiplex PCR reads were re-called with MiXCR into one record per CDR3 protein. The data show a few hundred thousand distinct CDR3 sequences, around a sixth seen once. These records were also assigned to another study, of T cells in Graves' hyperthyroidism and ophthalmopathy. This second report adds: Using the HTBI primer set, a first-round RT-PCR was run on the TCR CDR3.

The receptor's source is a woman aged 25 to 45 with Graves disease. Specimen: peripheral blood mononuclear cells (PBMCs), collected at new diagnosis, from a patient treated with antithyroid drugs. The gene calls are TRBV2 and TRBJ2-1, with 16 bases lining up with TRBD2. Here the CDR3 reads CASSPIPGTSGRANEQFF. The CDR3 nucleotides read TGTGCCAGCAGTCCTATCCCGGGGACTAGCGGGAGGGCCAATGAGCAGTTCTTC.